The subject of this entry is one T cell receptor (beta chain). The antigen is not known. 13 Jbeta primers and 60 Vbeta primers were used for the PCR. Original handling: Per a later analysis, the number of unique TCR beta chains was roughly 83 million, of which about 11 million were shared. Method: immunoSEQ multiplex PCR; TCRdb's copy keeps in-frame clones and lacks some. V, J and clone size are those of that table, while D and trimming were read from the DNA. The sample lists some 150,000 clones; approximately 80% were seen once. The CDR3 spans 13 residues. These data belong to a study of cytomegalovirus exposure and HLA in healthy donors. Donors likely had unrecorded immune exposures despite being nominally healthy when sampled. Study conclusions and caveats: Sequencing likely generated an artifact that appeared as a cluster of highly shared sequence variants. Sequencing depth roughly uniform across donors was assumed in presence/absence analyses.

The source is a man younger than 35 in good health and CMV-seropositive. The material sequenced was PBMCs. V usage is TRBV21-1 and J usage is TRBJ2-7; TRBD1 is the table's D call and was not checked against the DNA. TRBV21-1 is a documented pseudogene. The CDR3 DNA reads TGTGCCAGCAGCCGGGACAGGGCCTACGAGCAGTACTTC. The encoded protein is CASSRDRAYEQYF.